These 18 T cell receptor beta chains share one sample of origin, sequenced in a study of blood T cell repertoires in COVID-19. Here immunoSEQ multiplex PCR was the method, and the copy in TCRdb shows in-frame clones only, minus some. Counted here are tens of thousands of clones, 85% occurring once; the ten biggest clones make up about 2.9%. The sequenced material came from peripheral blood. Receptor source: an elderly man with acute or convalescent COVID-19.

V gene TRBV7-2 combines with J gene TRBJ2-1; D possibly corresponds to TRBD2 (5 bases). This CDR3 is 12 amino acids long. Trimming took 2 bases from V and 12 from J, leaving 11 bases between them. Germline CDR1 SGHTA, CDR2 FQGNSA. The CDR3 reads CASSLLRVGQFF. For the CDR3, the DNA is TGTGCCAGCAGCTTACTGCGGGTAGGGCAGTTCTTC.

The chain recombines TRBV5-6 with TRBJ2-5; 8 bases are shared with TRBD2. Germline V CDR1 and CDR2: SGHDT, YYEEEE. V lost 1 base to trimming and J lost 4 bases; unmatched junction nucleotides: 9. There are 16 residues in the CDR3. The CDR3 protein is CASSLRSGSIGETQYF. CDR3 in DNA: TGTGCCAGCAGCTTGAGAAGCGGGAGTATAGGAGAGACCCAGTACTTC.

The chain is built from TRBV7-2 and TRBJ2-7; TRBD2 might be the D (5 bases). CDR1 is SGHTA, CDR2 FQGNSA, per germline. V lost 3 bases, J lost 3 bases, and 12 bases lay in between. The CDR3 covers 14 residues. The CDR3 is CASSFVGLFYEQYF. CDR3 DNA sequence: TGTGCCAGCAGCTTCGTAGGACTGTTCTACGAGCAGTACTTC.

V gene TRBV18 combines with J gene TRBJ1-2; 8 bases line up with TRBD1. This CDR3 has 13 amino acids. The germline gives CDR1 KGHSH, CDR2 LQKENI. Losses at the gene ends were 5 bases for V and 3 bases for J; bases not matched to a gene: 2. DNA for the CDR3: TGTGCCAGCTCAATACAGGGGGACTATGGCTACACCTTC. Residues: CASSIQGDYGYTF.

The chain links TRBV5-1 to TRBJ1-1, with D perhaps TRBD1 (5 bases). In germline, CDR1 is SGHRS, CDR2 YFSETQ. This CDR3 contains 17 residues. Trimming stripped 6 bases from V and 2 bases from J, with 23 bases between. CDR3: CASKKFGDSGGNTEAFF. The DNA of the CDR3 is TGCGCCAGCAAAAAGTTTGGGGACTCCGGAGGAAACACTGAAGCTTTCTTT.

The chain is built from TRBV4-1 and TRBJ2-7; D possibly corresponds to TRBD2 (6 bases). This CDR3 is 15 amino acids long. The germline V and J ends were trimmed by 1 base and 3 bases, with 13 bases remaining between them. Germline V lookup: CDR1 MGHRA, CDR2 YSYEKL. CDR3 DNA sequence: TGCGCCAGCAGCCAAGTAGGCGGGGCGCACTACGAGCAGTACTTC. Protein: CASSQVGGAHYEQYF.

V gene TRBV5-1 combines with J gene TRBJ2-7; weak D call: TRBD2 (5 bases). Trimming pared 0 bases from V and 3 bases from J, leaving 10 bases between. The CDR3 runs 14 residues. The germline gives CDR1 SGHRS, CDR2 YFSETQ. The CDR3 DNA is TGCGCCAGCAGCTTGGTTCCGGGGAACTACGAGCAGTACTTC. Translated: CASSLVPGNYEQYF.

The V and J genes are TRBV29-1 and TRBJ2-5, with unresolved D. Germline V gene lookup returns CDR1 SQVTM and CDR2 ANQGSEA. The V end lost 6 bases, the J end lost 1 base, and 6 bases lay between the germline ends. The CDR3 contains 11 residues. CDR3: CSVARQETQYF. DNA for the CDR3: TGCAGCGTGGCCCGCCAAGAGACCCAGTACTTC.

This sequence joins TRBV18 and TRBJ2-5; possible D gene TRBD1, 6 bases. The germline CDR1 and CDR2 sequences are KGHSH and LQKENI. There are 15 residues in the CDR3. Trimming took off 3 bases at V and 5 bases at J, with 16 bases between the two ends. DNA of the CDR3: TGTGCCAGCTCACCGCTAACAGGGCGAGGGGAGACCCAGTACTTC. This translates into CASSPLTGRGETQYF.

This rearrangement joins TRBV9 to TRBJ2-1, with a tentative D call TRBD2 (5 bases). The germline CDR1 and CDR2 sequences are SGDLS and YYNGEE. This CDR3 is built from 15 residues. Trimming took 4 bases from V and 0 from J, leaving 11 bases between them. The CDR3 nucleotides read TGTGCCAGCAGCTTTAGCGCCGACTCCTACAATGAGCAGTTCTTC. This codes for CASSFSADSYNEQFF.

Only one count was recorded for this clone. This same CDR3 is encoded by further DNA sequences in the sample. The rearrangement links TRBV7-9 to TRBJ1-1, with 7 bases matching TRBD1. V lost 1 base to trimming and J lost 1 base; unmatched junction nucleotides: 0. The CDR3 length is 14 residues. Per germline, CDR1 SEHNR and CDR2 FQNEAQ (reference sequence). CDR3 loop: CASSLGDRNTEAFF. As DNA, the CDR3 is TGTGCCAGCAGCTTAGGGGACAGGAACACTGAAGCTTTCTTT.

This chain joins TRBV5-8 and TRBJ1-1, with D uncertain. Per germline, CDR1 SGHTS and CDR2 YDEGEE. The V end was cut by 4 bases, the J end by 5 bases, with 18 bases between. This CDR3 is 15 amino acids long. The CDR3 DNA is TGTGCCAGCAGCCCGGGTTGGAGACTCGGGACTGAAGCTTTCTTT. Translating gives CASSPGWRLGTEAFF.

V and J are TRBV4-3 and TRBJ2-7, with 12 nucleotides matching TRBD2. This CDR3 is built from 14 residues. Germline CDR1 reads LGHNA; CDR2 reads YSLEER. The V gene end was trimmed by 4 bases and the J gene end by 4 bases; junction bases not matched to a gene: 2. The CDR3 loop reads CASSPGTSGYEQYF. In DNA form, the CDR3 reads TGCGCCAGCAGCCCGGGGACTAGCGGGTACGAGCAGTACTTC.

V and J are TRBV18 and TRBJ1-1; the D is unclear. The germline CDR1 and CDR2 sequences are KGHSH and LQKENI. CDR3 size: 13 residues. Trimming cost V 6 bases and J 4 bases, with 12 bases left between them. In nucleotides, the CDR3 is TGTGCCAGCTCGGGCCTAGCGGGCACTGAAGCTTTCTTT. As protein: CASSGLAGTEAFF.

This sequence joins TRBV5-4 and TRBJ1-5, with 7 bases lining up with TRBD1. CDR1 and CDR2 (germline): SGHNT, YYREEE (reference sequence). V was clipped by 4 bases and J by 2 bases; unmatched bases: 3. The CDR3 totals 14 residues. Here the CDR3 DNA reads TGTGCCAGCAGCCCTGGACAGGGCAATCAGCCCCAGCATTTT. Residues: CASSPGQGNQPQHF.

The rearrangement joins TRBV4-1 to TRBJ1-5; a weak D match, TRBD1 (6 bases). V lost 0 bases to trimming and J lost 3 bases, with 12 bases between them. Germline V CDR1 and CDR2: MGHRA, YSYEKL. The CDR3 has 16 residues. The CDR3 DNA reads as TGCGCCAGCAGCCAAGATAAGGGGGGGAACAATCAGCCCCAGCATTTT. Translated: CASSQDKGGNNQPQHF.

The chain couples TRBV10-3 to TRBJ1-5; D unresolved. The ends were cut back, 2 bases at V and 3 bases at J, with 11 bases in the middle. Germline CDR1 ENHRY, CDR2 SYGVKD. This CDR3 has 15 amino acids. This chain's CDR3 is CAISEERADNQPQHF. CDR3 bases: TGTGCCATCAGTGAGGAGAGGGCGGACAATCAGCCCCAGCATTTT.

This chain links TRBV11-2 with TRBJ2-1; 11 bases align to TRBD2. This CDR3 is 19 amino acids long. CDR1 is SGHAT, CDR2 FQNNGV, per germline. The V and J ends lost 0 bases and 7 bases, in that order; junction bases with no gene match: 14. CDR3 loop: CASSLDRDAASGRRNEQFF. The CDR3 DNA reads as TGTGCCAGCAGCTTAGACCGTGACGCGGCTAGCGGGAGGAGGAATGAGCAGTTCTTC.